Below, one T cell receptor beta chain is given with its context. This record comes from a study of blood T cell repertoires in COVID-19. Turning to the study itself: There were acute and convalescent COVID-19 samples, and they came from the United States, Italy and Spain. PBMCs, B-cell-depleted T cells, or T cells were the source of the cDNA or gDNA that made up the material.

Germline assignment: CDR1 SGDLS and CDR2 YYNGEE. The CDR3 spans 15 residues. J was trimmed by 5 bases and V by 2 bases; bases with no gene match: 7. Authors' processing steps: The assay estimated nucleated cells by amplifying reference gene primers. The table came from immunoSEQ multiplex PCR; TCRdb's copy has only in-frame clones and leaves some out. V and J calls and clone size come straight from that table; D and trimming were deduced from the DNA. The data hold tens of thousands of clones, with around 88% observed a single time. This TCR was recovered from a human donor in a cohort sampled during active COVID-19. Sequenced input: peripheral blood. The rearrangement joins TRBV9 to TRBJ2-5, with 9 bases fitting TRBD2. CDR3 sequence (DNA): TGTGCCAGCAGCGTTCCTAGCGGGGACTTGGAGACCCAGTACTTC. It codes for CASSVPSGDLETQYF.